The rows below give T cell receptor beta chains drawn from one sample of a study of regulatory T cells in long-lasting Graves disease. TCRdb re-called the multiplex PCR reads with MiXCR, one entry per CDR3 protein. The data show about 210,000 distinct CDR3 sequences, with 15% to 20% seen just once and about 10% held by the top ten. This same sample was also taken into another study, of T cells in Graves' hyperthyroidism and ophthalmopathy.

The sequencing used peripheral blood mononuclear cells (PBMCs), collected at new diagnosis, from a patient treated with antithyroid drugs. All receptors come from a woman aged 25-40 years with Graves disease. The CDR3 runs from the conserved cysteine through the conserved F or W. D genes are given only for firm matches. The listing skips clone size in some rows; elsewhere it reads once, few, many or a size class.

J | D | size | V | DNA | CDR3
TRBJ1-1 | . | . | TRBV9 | TGTGCCAGCAGCGTCTCAGGGAGTAACACTGAAGCTTTCTTT | CASSVSGSNTEAFF
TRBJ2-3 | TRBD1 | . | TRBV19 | TGTGCCAGTACCCCCGGGACAGGGTATGCAGATACGCAGTATTTT | CASTPGTGYADTQYF
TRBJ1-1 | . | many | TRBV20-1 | TGCAGTGCTAGCATGGCGGGGAGCACTGAAGCTTTCTTT | CSASMAGSTEAFF
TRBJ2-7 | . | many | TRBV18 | TGTGCCAGCTCACTCCCGCAGGGATCCTACGAGCAGTACTTC | CASSLPQGSYEQYF
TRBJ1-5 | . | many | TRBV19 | TGTGCCAGTAGTCCCATCGTGGAGGGAAGCAATCAGCCCCAGCATTTT | CASSPIVEGSNQPQHF
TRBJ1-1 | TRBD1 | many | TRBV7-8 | TGTGCCAGCAGCCGTCGGGACAGGACCCAGGGTGTGAACACTGAAGCTTTCTTT | CASSRRDRTQGVNTEAFF
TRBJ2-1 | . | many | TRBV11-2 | TGTGCCAGCAGCTTAGTATCAAATGAGCAGTTCTTC | CASSLVSNEQFF
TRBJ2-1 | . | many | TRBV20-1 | TGCAGTGCTAGAGGTGGATTTGGGGGTCGGTACAATGAGCAGTTCTTC | CSARGGFGGRYNEQFF
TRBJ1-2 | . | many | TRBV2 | TGTGCCAGCAGTGAAGCGGGGGGATTCTATGGCTACACCTTC | CASSEAGGFYGYTF
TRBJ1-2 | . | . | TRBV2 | TGTGCCAGCAGTGCCCGGGGGCAGGATTATGGCTACACCTTC | CASSARGQDYGYTF
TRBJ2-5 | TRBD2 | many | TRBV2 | TGTGCCAGCAGTGAGAGGGGGACTAGCGGGGGCCCCAGGGCCCAGTACTTC | CASSERGTSGGPRAQYF
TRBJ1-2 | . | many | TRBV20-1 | TGCAGTGCTAGACTTTTTTCGGCTGGAGGCTACACCTTC | CSARLFSAGGYTF
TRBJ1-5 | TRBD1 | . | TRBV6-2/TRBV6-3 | TGTGCCAGCAGTTTCCGGGGACAGGGTTCGACCAATCAGCCCCAGCATTTT | CASSFRGQGSTNQPQHF
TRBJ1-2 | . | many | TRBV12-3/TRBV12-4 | TGTGCCAGCAGGCGTGTCCAGGCGGCTAACTATGGCTACACCTTC | CASRRVQAANYGYTF
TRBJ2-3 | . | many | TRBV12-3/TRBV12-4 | TGTGCCAGCCGACCAATGTTAGCCCCCCACACAGATACGCAGTATTTT | CASRPMLAPHTDTQYF
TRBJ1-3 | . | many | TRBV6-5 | TGTGCCAGCAGTTACGGGACGAATGGAAACACCATATATTTT | CASSYGTNGNTIYF
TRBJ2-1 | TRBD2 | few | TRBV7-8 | TGTGCCAGCAGCCGAGACGCCCGAATGCCGGGACTAGCGGGGGGGCTAGGTAATGAGCAGTTCTTC | CASSRDARMPGLAGGLGNEQFF
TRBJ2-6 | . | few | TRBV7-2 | TGTGCCAGCAGCCTCAGTCGGTCCAGGGGCTGGGCCAACGTCCTGACTTTC | CASSLSRSRGWANVLTF
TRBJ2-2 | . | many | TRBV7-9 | TGTGCCAGCTTGCCTCTTGGGACCGGGGAGCTGTTTTTT | CASLPLGTGELFF
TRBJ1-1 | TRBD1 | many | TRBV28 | TGTGCCAGCAGTTCCGGGACAGGTGGGGGAACTGAAGCTTTCTTT | CASSSGTGGGTEAFF
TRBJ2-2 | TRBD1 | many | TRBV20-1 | TGCAGTGCTAGTTGGGCAGGGGGTACCGGGGAGCTGTTTTTT | CSASWAGGTGELFF
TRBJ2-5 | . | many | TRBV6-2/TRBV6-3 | TGTGCCAGCAGCTCTTTTACAGCCCAAGAGACCCAGTACTTC | CASSSFTAQETQYF
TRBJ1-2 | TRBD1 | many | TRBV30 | TGTGCCTGGACTTGGGGACAGTTTGGCTATGGCTACACCTTC | CAWTWGQFGYGYTF
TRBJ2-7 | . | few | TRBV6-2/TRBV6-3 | TGTGCCAGCAGTATGGGTCCGGCTGCCTACGAGCAGTACTTC | CASSMGPAAYEQYF
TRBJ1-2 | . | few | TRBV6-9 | TGTGCCAGCAGTTACGGGCCGAGGGCCTATGGCTACACCTTC | CASSYGPRAYGYTF
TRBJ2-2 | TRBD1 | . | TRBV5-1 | TGCGCCAGCAGCTTTGGACAGGGCACCGGGGAGCTGTTTTTT | CASSFGQGTGELFF
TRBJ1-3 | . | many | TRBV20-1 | TGCAGTGCTGCTTACAGGGCCAGCTCTGGAAACACCATATATTTT | CSAAYRASSGNTIYF
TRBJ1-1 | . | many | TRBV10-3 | TGTGCCATCAGCGCCGACCGGGACACAGAAGCTTTCTTT | CAISADRDTEAFF
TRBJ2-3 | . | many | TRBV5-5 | TGTGCCAGCAGCCTTACTCCGTGGGAGACAGGGGAGGGGGATACGCAGTATTTT | CASSLTPWETGEGDTQYF
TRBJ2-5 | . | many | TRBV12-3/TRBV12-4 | TGTGCCAGCAGTTTAGTTGCAGCCCAAGAGACCCAGTACTTC | CASSLVAAQETQYF
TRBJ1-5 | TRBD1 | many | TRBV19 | TGTGCCAGTATGGTTGACAGGGATAATCAGCCCCAGCATTTT | CASMVDRDNQPQHF
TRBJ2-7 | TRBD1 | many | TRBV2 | TGTGCCAGCAGTATAGACAGGGACAACGAGCAGTACTTC | CASSIDRDNEQYF
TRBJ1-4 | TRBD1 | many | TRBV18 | TGTGCCAGCTCAATAGGGACAGGGCGTCCTGAAAAACTGTTTTTT | CASSIGTGRPEKLFF
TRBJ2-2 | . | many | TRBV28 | TGTGCCAGCGGGACGTCGAACACCGGGGAGCTGTTTTTT | CASGTSNTGELFF
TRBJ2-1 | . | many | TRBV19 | TGTGCCAGTAGTAAAAAAGGGGCAGGTGAGCAGTTCTTC | CASSKKGAGEQFF
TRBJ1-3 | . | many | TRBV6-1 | TGTGCCAGCAGGACCCTCACTGGAAACACCATATATTTT | CASRTLTGNTIYF
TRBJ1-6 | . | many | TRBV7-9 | TGTGCCAGCAGCGATGGGTCACCCCTCCACTTT | CASSDGSPLHF
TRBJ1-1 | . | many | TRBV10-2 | TGCGCCAGCAGTGAGTCCGGGGGGCGACGAGCTTTCTTT | CASSESGGRRAFF
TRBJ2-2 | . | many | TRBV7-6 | TGTGCCAGCAGCGTAAACACCGGGGAGCTGTTTTTT | CASSVNTGELFF
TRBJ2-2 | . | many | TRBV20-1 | TGCAGTGCTAGTTACGGGGGCTACACCGGGGAGCTGTTTTTT | CSASYGGYTGELFF
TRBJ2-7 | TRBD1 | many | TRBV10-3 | TGTGCCATCAGTGCCGGGACAGGGACCTACGAGCAGTACTTC | CAISAGTGTYEQYF
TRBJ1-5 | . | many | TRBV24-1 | TGTGCCACCAGTAAGAGTAGTAGTGTTCAGCCCCAGCATTTT | CATSKSSSVQPQHF
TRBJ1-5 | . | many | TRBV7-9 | TGTGCCAGCAGCTTAGCGCCGAGGGGTCGGGGGAATCAGCCCCAGCATTTT | CASSLAPRGRGNQPQHF
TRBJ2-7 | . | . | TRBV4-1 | TGCGCCAGCAGCCATATGGTCCAGATCCCCCCATCCTACGAGCAGTACTTC | CASSHMVQIPPSYEQYF
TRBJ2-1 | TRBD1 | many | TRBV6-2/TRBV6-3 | TGTGCCAGCAGTGAAGGAGTAGGGACAGGGGGCTATAATGAGCAGTTCTTC | CASSEGVGTGGYNEQFF
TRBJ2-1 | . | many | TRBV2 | TGTGCCAGCAGTGATGGGCTAGCCGATGAGCAGTTCTTC | CASSDGLADEQFF
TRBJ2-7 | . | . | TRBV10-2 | TGCGCCAGCAGTGTTGGGGGGCCCCAGTACTTC | CASSVGGPQYF